A selection of T cell receptor beta chains follows, all from one sample in a study of blood T cell repertoires in COVID-19. This table comes from immunoSEQ multiplex PCR, and its TCRdb copy is limited to in-frame clones, with some not included. The profile covers tens of thousands of clones, with 89% appearing a single time and about a fifth taken by the ten largest. The sample comprised peripheral blood. Receptor source: a man aged 50-60 years with active COVID-19. The CDR3 runs from the conserved cysteine through the conserved F or W. The D gene is left open where the match is weak. Clone size, where shown, is once, few, many, or a class for clones that have expanded.

d_call clone_size j_call v_call cdr3_aa cdr3_nt
TRBD2 . TRBJ2-1 TRBV19 CASSISGRDNEQFF TGTGCCAGTAGTATCAGCGGGAGGGACAATGAGCAGTTCTTC
TRBD2 . TRBJ2-2 TRBV6-6 CASSYSGGTGELFF TGTGCCAGCAGTTACTCGGGGGGGACCGGGGAGCTGTTTTTT
TRBD1 . TRBJ2-1 TRBV9 CASSDSRGNEQFF TGTGCCAGCAGCGATTCCAGGGGGAATGAGCAGTTCTTC
. . TRBJ1-2 TRBV4-2 CASSQDVAGQGYGYTF TGTGCCAGCAGCCAAGATGTAGCGGGGCAAGGATATGGCTACACCTTC
. . TRBJ2-3 TRBV4-1 CASSQGADHYPDTQYF TGCGCCAGCAGCCAAGGAGCCGATCATTACCCAGATACGCAGTATTTT
TRBD2 . TRBJ2-7 TRBV19 CASSLLAGYGEQYF TGTGCCAGCTCCCTACTAGCGGGATACGGCGAGCAGTACTTC
. . TRBJ1-1 TRBV24-1 CATSDSTMNTEAFF TGTGCCACCAGTGATTCTACCATGAACACTGAAGCTTTCTTT
. . TRBJ1-1 TRBV6-2/TRBV6-3 CASSYWRDTEAFF TGTGCCAGCAGTTACTGGAGGGACACTGAAGCTTTCTTT
TRBD2 . TRBJ2-1 TRBV11-2 CASSSFSFSGGNNEQFF TGTGCCAGCAGCTCTTTCTCGTTTAGCGGGGGCAACAATGAGCAGTTCTTC
. once TRBJ2-7 TRBV28 CASSFSLPYEQYF TGTGCCAGCAGTTTTAGCCTGCCCTACGAGCAGTACTTC
TRBD2 . TRBJ2-2 TRBV30 CAWRRREITGELFF TGTGCCTGGAGGCGGCGGGAGATCACCGGGGAGCTGTTTTTT